The 14 T cell receptor beta chains below were found in one sample sequenced in a study of OX40 agonist ivuxolimab in advanced cancers. Profiling relied on immunoSEQ multiplex PCR, and the TCRdb table lists in-frame clones only, not all of them. The sample has approximately 69,000 clones, over 60% seen once; the top ten hold about 2.1%. The material sequenced was CD4+ or CD8+ T cells sorted from blood, taken in a trial of the OX40 agonist ivuxolimab. All receptors come from an adult with an advanced solid tumor such as melanoma, head and neck, liver or kidney cancer.

The chain links TRBV5-4 to TRBJ2-2; D may be TRBD1 (6 bases). With 3 bases removed from V and 6 bases from J, the gap between germline ends came to 24 bases. The V gene's germline CDR1 is SGHNT and CDR2 YYREEE (reference sequence). The CDR3 extends over 18 amino acids. The CDR3 coding sequence is TGTGCCAGCAGCTCTCAAACAGGGCGCGTGGTGGTGTCCGGGGAGCTGTTTTTT. It codes for CASSSQTGRVVVSGELFF.

CDR3 nucleotides: TGTGCCAGCAGGCGGTTGGAGGGCAATCAGCCCCAGCATTTT. Protein sequence: CASRRLEGNQPQHF. This rearrangement joins TRBV28 to TRBJ1-5; the D is unclear. The germline V gene has CDR1 MDHEN and CDR2 SYDVKM. The CDR3 contains 14 residues. With 6 bases removed from V and 2 bases from J, the gap between germline ends came to 11 bases. The variable domain in full, with the rest retrieved from reference TRBV28 and TRBJ1-5, is DVKVTQSSRYLVKRTGEKVFLECVQDMDHENMFWYRQDPGLGLRLIYFSYDVKMKEKGDIPEGYSVSREKKERFSLILESASTNQTSMYLCASRRLEGNQPQHFGDGTRLSIL.

This clone was seen more than once but under ten times. This rearrangement joins TRBV5-4 to TRBJ1-6; 11 nucleotides line up with TRBD1. Germline lookup yields CDR1 SGHNT and CDR2 YYREEE (reference sequence). V shed 4 bases, J shed 7 bases, and the junction held 4 bases outside the gene matches. CDR3 length equals 15 residues. In DNA form, the CDR3 reads TGTGCCAGCAGCAGGACAGGGGGCGGGAATTCACCCCTCCACTTT. This sequence encodes CASSRTGGGNSPLHF.

In this sample, this clone turned up once. The chain is built from TRBV21-1 and TRBJ1-2. TRBV21-1 is reported as a pseudogene. The CDR3 has 13 residues. Written as DNA, the CDR3 is TGTGCCAGCAGCGGCAGACCCCTAGAAGGCTACACCTTC. Encoded protein: CASSGRPLEGYTF.

The V gene is TRBV5-1, the J gene TRBJ2-1; a weak D match, TRBD2 (6 bases). The CDR3 extends over 14 amino acids. V gave up 0 bases and J gave up 9 bases, with 13 bases separating them. Germline V lookup: CDR1 SGHRS, CDR2 YFSETQ. This chain's CDR3 is CASSLAAGPSEQFF. As DNA, the CDR3 is TGCGCCAGCAGCTTGGCCGCGGGGCCCAGTGAGCAGTTCTTC.

This clone was recorded a few times. J is TRBJ2-2 and V is TRBV28, with TRBD1 identical over 8 bases. The CDR3 is 14 residues long. In germline, CDR1 is MDHEN, CDR2 SYDVKM. The ends lost 4 bases at V and 4 bases at J; junction bases unmatched: 2. DNA of the CDR3: TGTGCCAGCAGTTCCACAGGGGGCACCGGGGAGCTGTTTTTT. It specifies CASSSTGGTGELFF.

This rearrangement joins TRBV5-1 to TRBJ2-1; 10 bases fit TRBD2. Germline CDR1 and CDR2: SGHRS and YFSETQ. The CDR3 is 21 residues long. V trimming: 2 bases; J trimming: 0 bases; junction bases outside the gene matches: 17. The CDR3 spells CASSFGPAGGIMGSSYNEQFF. The CDR3 DNA sequence: TGCGCCAGCAGCTTTGGGCCAGCGGGAGGGATAATGGGCAGCTCCTACAATGAGCAGTTCTTC.

The chain recombines TRBV6-1 with TRBJ2-3; D might be TRBD1 (6 bases). Germline V CDR1 and CDR2: MNHNS, SASEGT. Between the trimmed V and J ends, which lost 8 bases and 1 base, there was a span of 13 bases. The CDR3 sequence is 14 residues long. CDR3 protein: CASLSGQRTDTQYF. The CDR3 nucleotides read TGTGCCAGCCTTTCCGGACAGCGCACAGATACGCAGTATTTT.

This clone was recorded a few times. The J gene is TRBJ2-3, the V gene TRBV5-1; 9 bases map to TRBD1. CDR3 length equals 14 residues. J lost 4 bases, V lost 3 bases, and 3 bases had no gene match. From germline, CDR1 is SGHRS and CDR2 YFSETQ. This CDR3 reads CASSWGQGADTQYF. The DNA for the CDR3 is TGCGCCAGCAGCTGGGGACAGGGCGCAGATACGCAGTATTTT. Complete variable domain (other parts from reference TRBV5-1 and TRBJ2-3): KAGVTQTPRYLIKTRGQQVTLSCSPISGHRSVSWYQQTPGQGLQFLFEYFSETQRNKGNFPGRFSGRQFSNSRSEMNVSTLELGDSALYLCASSWGQGADTQYFGPGTRLTVL.

CDR3 sequence reads: CASSLTSGLGYNEQFF. CDR3 bases: TGTGCCAGCAGCTTGACTAGCGGGTTGGGTTACAATGAGCAGTTCTTC. The chain has TRBV5-4 and TRBJ2-1, with 9 nucleotides matching TRBD2. Germline lookup yields CDR1 SGHNT and CDR2 YYREEE (reference sequence). J gave up 4 bases and V 1 base, and 6 bases lay outside the gene matches. This CDR3 contains 16 residues.

This clone has only one observation. The CDR3 spells CASSMGLAGVYEQYF. The CDR3 DNA follows: TGTGCCAGCAGCATGGGACTAGCGGGAGTTTACGAGCAGTACTTC. V and J are TRBV7-2 and TRBJ2-7, with TRBD2 matching over 14 bases. The V gene's germline CDR1 is SGHTA and CDR2 FQGNSA. Trimming at V came to 5 bases and at J to 4 bases, leaving 4 bases not matched to a gene. The CDR3 totals 15 residues.

The genes are TRBV19 and TRBJ2-7, with D hard to call. Germline V CDR1 and CDR2: LNHDA, SQIVND (reference sequence). The V end lost 5 bases, the J end lost 2 bases, and 7 bases lay between the germline ends. This CDR3 region has 12 residues. CDR3 loop: CASSDRTYEQYF. The CDR3 bases are TGTGCCAGTAGTGACCGAACCTACGAGCAGTACTTC.

This clone occurred once. The V gene is TRBV27, the J gene TRBJ1-1; D unresolved. This CDR3 comprises 13 residues. Germline assignment: CDR1 MNHEY and CDR2 SMNVEV (reference sequence). Trimming removed 10 bases at V and 0 bases at J, with 12 bases between. CDR3 DNA sequence: TGTGCCACCATGCCGCAGCTGAACACTGAAGCTTTCTTT. Amino acid sequence: CATMPQLNTEAFF.

The gene calls are TRBV18 and TRBJ1-4, with TRBD1 matching over 8 bases. V was pared by 6 bases and J by 4 bases, with 7 bases of the junction left unmatched. Germline lookup yields CDR1 KGHSH and CDR2 LQKENI. The CDR3 runs 15 residues. CDR3 region: CASSPSTGDNEKLFF. The CDR3 nucleotides read TGTGCCAGCTCGCCATCGACAGGGGATAATGAAAAACTGTTTTTT.